This T cell receptor beta chain stems from a study of blood T cell repertoires in COVID-19. Participants spanned ages 18 to 89 years and resided in fewer than 30 US areas. Cohort allocation depended upon clinical history that participants reported. Germline V gene lookup returns CDR1 MDHEN and CDR2 SYDVKM. The CDR3 has 16 amino acids. V lost 6 bases and J lost 3; bases outside the gene matches: 10. The authors' processing: By means of reference gene primer amplification, nucleated cell counts were estimated. Clones were read by immunoSEQ multiplex PCR, and TCRdb kept only the in-frame ones, dropping some. From that table come the V and J calls and clone size; the DNA was used to work out D and trimming. In the table there are approximately 270,000 clones, over 75% of which are singletons.

The chain is built from TRBV28 and TRBJ1-5; 8 bases line up with TRBD1. This TCR was recovered from a woman in her fifties or sixties who had recovered from COVID-19. Material for sequencing was PBMCs or T cells enriched from blood (not recorded which). The CDR3 DNA sequence: TGTGCCAGCAGCCTCGACAGGGGTTGGGACAATCAGCCCCAGCATTTT. Protein sequence: CASSLDRGWDNQPQHF. The full variable domain, in which reference TRBV28 and TRBJ1-5 provide the parts outside the CDR3, is DVKVTQSSRYLVKRTGEKVFLECVQDMDHENMFWYRQDPGLGLRLIYFSYDVKMKEKGDIPEGYSVSREKKERFSLILESASTNQTSMYLCASSLDRGWDNQPQHFGDGTRLSIL.